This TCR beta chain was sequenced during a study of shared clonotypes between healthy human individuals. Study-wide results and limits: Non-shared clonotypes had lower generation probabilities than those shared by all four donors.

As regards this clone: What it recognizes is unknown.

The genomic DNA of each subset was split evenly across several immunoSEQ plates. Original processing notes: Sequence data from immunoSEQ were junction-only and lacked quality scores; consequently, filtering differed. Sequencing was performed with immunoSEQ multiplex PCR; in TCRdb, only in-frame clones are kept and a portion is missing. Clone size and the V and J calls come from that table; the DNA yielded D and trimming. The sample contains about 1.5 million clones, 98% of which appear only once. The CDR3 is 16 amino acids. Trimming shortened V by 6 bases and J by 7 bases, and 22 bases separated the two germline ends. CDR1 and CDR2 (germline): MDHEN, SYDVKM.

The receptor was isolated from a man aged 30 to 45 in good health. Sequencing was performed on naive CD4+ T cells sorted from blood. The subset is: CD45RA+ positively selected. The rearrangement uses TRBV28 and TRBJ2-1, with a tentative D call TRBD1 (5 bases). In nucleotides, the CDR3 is TGTGCCAGCAGCCGGCGTCGTAGGGGCCGGTGGAATGAGCAGTTCTTC. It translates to CASSRRRRGRWNEQFF. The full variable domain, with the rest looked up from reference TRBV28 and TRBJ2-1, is DVKVTQSSRYLVKRTGEKVFLECVQDMDHENMFWYRQDPGLGLRLIYFSYDVKMKEKGDIPEGYSVSREKKERFSLILESASTNQTSMYLCASSRRRRGRWNEQFFGPGTRLTVL.